The 12 T cell receptor beta chains presented below share a single source sample, sequenced in a study of T-cell reconstitution after alpha-beta-depleted transplantation in children. TCRbeta library construction was performed incorporating unique molecular identifiers. Via MiXCR, TCRdb re-called the PCR reads, giving one row per CDR3 protein. Altogether 400,000 to 550,000 distinct CDR3 sequences are present, more than 9% being singletons, with the ten largest covering 2%. The sample consisted of PBMCs, taken before TCRalphabeta/CD19-depleted stem cell transplant. The origin of the receptors is a child aged 2-15 years with inherited bone marrow failure, due to receive a stem cell transplant.

The chain carries TRBV6-2 or TRBV6-3 and TRBJ2-7; D remains unclear. CDR3 length equals 12 residues. The germline gives CDR1 MNHEY, CDR2 SVGEGT. Trimming stripped 8 bases from V and 1 base from J, with 9 bases between. The CDR3 is CASGRNSYEQYF. CDR3 nucleotide sequence: TGTGCCAGCGGCAGGAATTCCTACGAGCAGTACTTC.

This clonotype showed up many times. V usage is TRBV24-1 and J usage is TRBJ2-5, with D perhaps matching TRBD1 (5 bases). The germline V gene encodes CDR1 KGHDR and CDR2 SFDVKD. Between the trimmed V and J ends, which lost 4 bases and 5 bases, there was a span of 13 bases. This CDR3 contains 14 residues. CDR3 DNA sequence: TGTGCCACCAGTGACCCCAGGGTTGGGGAGACCCAGTACTTC. Its translation is CATSDPRVGETQYF.

Ten or more counts support this clonotype. The chain joins TRBV7-9 to TRBJ2-7; D tentatively reads TRBD1 or TRBD2 (6 bases each). Per germline, CDR1 SEHNR and CDR2 FQNEAQ (reference sequence). Trimming stripped 5 bases from V and 3 bases from J, with 11 bases between. The CDR3 consists of 13 residues. This CDR3 reads CASSPRGVYEQYF. CDR3 nucleotides: TGTGCCAGCAGCCCAAGGGGGGTCTACGAGCAGTACTTC.

This clonotype was seen repeatedly, ten times or more. The chain couples TRBV5-1 to TRBJ2-4, with 7 bases matching TRBD1. The J segment lost 1 base and the V segment lost 4 bases, leaving 8 bases of the junction unmatched. Per germline, CDR1 SGHRS and CDR2 YFSETQ. This CDR3 is 16 amino acids long. CDR3 in amino acids: CASSVDRVTAKNIQYF. The CDR3 bases are TGCGCCAGCAGCGTCGACAGGGTGACGGCCAAAAACATTCAGTACTTC.

The gene calls are TRBV6-5 and TRBJ1-1, with no clear D. Trimming shortened V by 0 bases and J by 11 bases, and 13 bases separated the two germline ends. Germline loops: CDR1 MNHEY, CDR2 SVGAGI. There are 13 residues in the CDR3. The DNA of the CDR3 is TGTGCCAGCAGTTACTCGGGTGGGGAAGGGGCTTTCTTT. Protein product: CASSYSGGEGAFF.

The table lists this clonotype with a few counts. This chain joins TRBV10-3 and TRBJ2-7, with D possibly TRBD2 on 6 matching bases. V was trimmed by 2 bases and J by 5 bases, leaving 16 bases between them. The CDR3 contains 15 residues. CDR1 ENHRY and CDR2 SYGVKD come from the germline V gene. CDR3 loop: CAISEGTGVTHEQYF. In DNA, the CDR3 is TGTGCCATCAGTGAGGGGACGGGAGTGACCCACGAGCAGTACTTC.

This clonotype was seen at least ten times. The chain employs TRBV7-7 and TRBJ2-5; D is unresolved. CDR3 size: 13 residues. The germline gives CDR1 SSHAT, CDR2 FNYEAQ (reference sequence). V was cut by 5 bases and J by 5 bases, with 12 bases left in between. The DNA for the CDR3 is TGTGCCAGCAGCCCTAACAACCTGGAGACCCAGTACTTC. Translation: CASSPNNLETQYF.

With regard to this clonotype: A much bigger clone sits one base away, suggesting this may be a read error. The rearrangement uses TRBV10-3 and TRBJ2-1; 9 nucleotides line up with TRBD2. Germline lookup yields CDR1 ENHRY and CDR2 SYGVKD. J was trimmed by 4 bases and V by 8 bases; bases with no gene match: 6. The CDR3 totals 14 residues. The CDR3 loop reads CAIQIAGAYNEQFF. The CDR3 region has the DNA TGTGCCATCCAGATAGCGGGAGCTTACAATGAGCAGTTCTTC.

This clonotype has a count of ten or more. The rearrangement links TRBV4-2 to TRBJ2-3, with a weak D call TRBD2 (6 bases). V gave up 4 bases and J gave up 2 bases, with 13 bases separating them. CDR1 is LGHNA and CDR2 is YNFKEQ in the germline V gene. The CDR3 extends over 15 amino acids. DNA for the CDR3: TGTGCCAGCAGCCCGAAGACTAGGGACACAGATACGCAGTATTTT. It codes for CASSPKTRDTDTQYF.

This clonotype came up many times. The rearrangement joins TRBV7-2 to TRBJ2-1; 13 positions match TRBD2. The CDR3 covers 17 residues. CDR1 and CDR2 from the germline V gene are SGHTA and FQGNSA. The V gene end was trimmed by 4 bases and the J gene end by 8 bases; junction bases not matched to a gene: 11. CDR3 loop: CASSSWTSGSGGDEQFF. DNA of the CDR3: TGTGCCAGCAGCTCTTGGACTAGCGGGAGCGGGGGCGATGAGCAGTTCTTC.

This clonotype has ten or more counts. The chain uses TRBV5-5 and TRBJ2-7; TRBD1 agrees at 7 bases. Unmatched junction bases numbered 12, after V lost 4 bases and J lost 5 bases. This CDR3 spans 15 amino acids. From germline, CDR1 is SGHKS and CDR2 YYEKEE (reference sequence). The CDR3 region is CASSLQGDGLDEQYF. CDR3 in DNA: TGTGCCAGCAGCCTGCAGGGGGATGGTTTGGACGAGCAGTACTTC.

In this sample, this clonotype turned up many times. The chain employs TRBV5-6 and TRBJ1-5; weak D call: TRBD1 (5 bases). Germline V CDR1 and CDR2: SGHDT, YYEEEE. V shed 0 bases and J shed 6 bases, with 19 bases lying between them. The CDR3 extends over 17 amino acids. CDR3: CASSLEGWGGWGQPQHF. The DNA of the CDR3 is TGTGCCAGCAGCTTGGAAGGATGGGGGGGGTGGGGTCAGCCCCAGCATTTT.